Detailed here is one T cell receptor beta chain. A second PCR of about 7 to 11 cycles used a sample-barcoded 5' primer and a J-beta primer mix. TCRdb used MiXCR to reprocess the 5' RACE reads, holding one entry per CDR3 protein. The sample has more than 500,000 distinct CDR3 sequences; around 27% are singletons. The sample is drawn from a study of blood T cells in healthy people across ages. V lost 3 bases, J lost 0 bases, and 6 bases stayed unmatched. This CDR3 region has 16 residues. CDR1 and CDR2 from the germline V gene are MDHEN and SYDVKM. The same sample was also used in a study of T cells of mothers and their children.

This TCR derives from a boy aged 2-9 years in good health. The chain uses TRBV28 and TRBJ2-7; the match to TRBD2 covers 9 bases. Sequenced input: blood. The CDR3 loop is CASSFEWREGSYEQYF. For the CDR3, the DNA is TGTGCCAGCAGTTTTGAATGGCGGGAGGGCTCCTACGAGCAGTACTTC.